The next 20 T cell receptor beta chains were all read from a single sample in a study of cytomegalovirus exposure and HLA in healthy donors (dated by TCRdb to the late 2010s). Library prep was done by the immunoSEQ multiplex PCR assay. Drawn from immuneACCESS, this table holds only the in-frame rearrangements with V and J called that TCRdb kept. Clones are partly lost; checked studies trace under half to an unresolved V gene and leave the rest unexplained. Across this sample there are roughly 200,000 clones, with 86% seen only once. The ten largest clones add up to approximately 7.7% of the sample. Sequenced: PBMCs. These receptors originate from a man aged 25 to 40 in good health and CMV-seropositive.

The CDR3: CASSQGTSSTDTQYF. The CDR3, as DNA: TGCGCCAGCAGCCAAGGGACTTCCTCCACAGATACGCAGTATTTT. This chain links TRBV4-1 with TRBJ2-3; D is possibly TRBD2 (5 bases). Trimming shortened V by 1 base and J by 2 bases, and 10 bases separated the two germline ends. Per germline, CDR1 MGHRA and CDR2 YSYEKL. The length of the CDR3 is 15 residues.

This clone turned up a few times. Other DNA sequences in the same sample also yield this CDR3. The chain links TRBV9 to TRBJ2-3; 10 nucleotides agree with TRBD2. The ends lost 1 base at V and 3 bases at J; junction bases unmatched: 2. The CDR3 extends over 15 amino acids. The germline V gene has CDR1 SGDLS and CDR2 YYNGEE. This chain's CDR3 is CASSVSSGRTDTQYF. The CDR3, as DNA: TGTGCCAGCAGCGTATCTAGCGGGAGAACAGATACGCAGTATTTT.

The chain combines TRBV30 with TRBJ2-3; TRBD2 aligns across 7 bases. This CDR3 is 14 amino acids long. V lost 3 bases, J lost 4 bases, and 7 bases stayed unmatched. Germline V CDR1 and CDR2: GTSNPN, SVGIG (reference sequence). The CDR3 region is CAWRSRGVPDTQYF. CDR3 DNA: TGTGCCTGGAGAAGTCGGGGGGTACCAGATACGCAGTATTTT.

The chain recombines TRBV18 with TRBJ2-3; D gene ambiguous. V lost 3 bases to trimming and J lost 0 bases, with 10 bases between them. The CDR3 loop spans 15 amino acids. Germline V gene data show CDR1 as KGHSH and CDR2 as LQKENI. In DNA form, the CDR3 reads TGTGCCAGCTCACCGACCATCAGCAGCACAGATACGCAGTATTTT. Its translation: CASSPTISSTDTQYF.

Only one count was recorded for this clone. The V call is TRBV5-4, the J call TRBJ2-3, with TRBD1 as a possible D gene (8 bases). CDR3 size: 16 residues. The germline V gene has CDR1 SGHNT and CDR2 YYREEE (reference sequence). Trimming removed 2 bases from V and 5 bases from J, with 18 bases in between. In nucleotides, the CDR3 is TGTGCCAGCAGCTTTCAGGGGGCGGGAGAGGGAGATACGCAGTATTTT. This encodes CASSFQGAGEGDTQYF. Variable domain in full (rest from reference TRBV5-4 and TRBJ2-3): ETGVTQSPTHLIKTRGQQVTLRCSSQSGHNTVSWYQQALGQGPQFIFQYYREEENGRGNFPPRFSGLQFPNYSSELNVNALELDDSALYLCASSFQGAGEGDTQYFGPGTRLTVL.

This clone came up once. The rearrangement uses TRBV5-6 and TRBJ1-5; D not certain. V was pared by 1 base and J by 5 bases, with 10 bases between. The CDR3 consists of 14 residues. The germline gives CDR1 SGHDT, CDR2 YYEEEE. The CDR3 DNA reads as TGTGCCAGCAGCTTGTGGGGAGGCGATCAGCCCCAGCATTTT. As protein: CASSLWGGDQPQHF.

V and J are TRBV6-5 and TRBJ2-3; 12 bases are shared with TRBD2. V lost 5 bases, J lost 3 bases, and 3 bases stayed unmatched. CDR3 length: 15 residues. Germline V gene data show CDR1 as MNHEY and CDR2 as SVGAGI. This chain's CDR3 is CASSPLAGGTDTQYF. DNA of the CDR3: TGTGCCAGCAGTCCACTAGCGGGAGGAACAGATACGCAGTATTTT.

This clone was counted once. This chain joins TRBV6-4 and TRBJ2-2; 9 bases match TRBD2. CDR3 size: 16 residues. CDR1 is MRHNA and CDR2 is SNTAGT in the germline V gene. The junction had 7 bases not matched to a gene; V was cut back by 4 bases and J by 4 bases. The CDR3 DNA follows: TGTGCCAGCAGTGCCTCGGGACTAGCAAGCACCGGGGAGCTGTTTTTT. Amino acids: CASSASGLASTGELFF.

The V call is TRBV13, the J call TRBJ2-2, with 7 bases lining up with TRBD1. V lost 6 bases, J lost 6 bases, and 10 bases stayed unmatched. The CDR3 length is 15 residues. Germline V gene sequence: CDR1 PRHDT, CDR2 FYEKMQ (reference sequence). The CDR3 coding sequence is TGTGCCAGCAGAAGAGACAGGGTTTCTGCCGGGGAGCTGTTTTTT. It is translated as CASRRDRVSAGELFF. Full variable domain (missing parts from reference TRBV13 and TRBJ2-2): AAGVIQSPRHLIKEKRETATLKCYPIPRHDTVYWYQQGPGQDPQFLISFYEKMQSDKGSIPDRFSAQQFSDYHSELNMSSLELGDSALYFCASRRDRVSAGELFFGEGSRLTVL.

With regard to this clone: An end of the junction does not agree with germline; a read error may underlie this. The chain recombines TRBV5-6 with TRBJ2-2, with TRBD1 identical over 7 bases. Looked up from germline, CDR1 is SGHDT and CDR2 is YYEEEE. The CDR3 runs to 16 residues. This chain's CDR3 is CASSQGGRGNAGELFF. CDR3 in DNA: TGTGCCAGCAGCCAGGGTGGCAGGGGGAACGCCGGGGAGCTGTTTTTT. Variable domain in full (rest from reference TRBV5-6 and TRBJ2-2): DAGVTQSPTHLIKTRGQQVTLRCSPKSGHDTVSWYQQALGQGPQFIFQYYEEEERQRGNFPDRFSGHQFPNYSSELNVNALLLGDSALYLCASSQGGRGNAGELFFGEGSRLTVL.

V and J are TRBV5-1 and TRBJ2-7; 9 nucleotides match TRBD2. The length of the CDR3 is 15 residues. Trimming cost V 0 bases and J 7 bases; bases outside gene matches: 8. The germline gives CDR1 SGHRS, CDR2 YFSETQ. For the CDR3, the DNA is TGCGCCAGCAGCTTGGAGGTAGCGGGAGCGCGAGAGCAGTACTTC. Its protein product is CASSLEVAGAREQYF.

The chain employs TRBV6-6 and TRBJ2-3, with TRBD1 matching over 7 bases. This CDR3 is 13 amino acids long. Trimming at V came to 10 bases and at J to 1 base, leaving 5 bases not matched to a gene. Germline V gene lookup returns CDR1 MNHNY and CDR2 SVGAGI (reference sequence). Here the CDR3 DNA reads TGTGCCACCAGACAGGGCGGCACAGATACGCAGTATTTT. Protein product: CATRQGGTDTQYF.

The chain couples TRBV5-1 to TRBJ2-5, with D possibly matching TRBD2 (5 bases). V was clipped by 1 base and J by 2 bases, with 9 bases between them. The CDR3 is 14 amino acids. Germline CDR1 and CDR2: SGHRS and YFSETQ. The DNA of the CDR3 is TGCGCCAGCAGCTTGATTGGGGAGCAAGAGACCCAGTACTTC. It is translated as CASSLIGEQETQYF.

The CDR3 bases are TGTGCCAGCAGCCCCGGGGGTATTCCGGTCAATCAGCCCCAGCATTTT. Encoded protein: CASSPGGIPVNQPQHF. This chain links TRBV7-2 with TRBJ1-5; D possibly corresponds to TRBD1 (5 bases). The germline V and J ends were trimmed by 5 bases and 3 bases, with 17 bases remaining between them. CDR1 is SGHTA and CDR2 is FQGNSA in the germline V gene. The CDR3 is 16 residues long.

V usage is TRBV27 and J usage is TRBJ2-1; no clear D gene. The CDR3 has 14 amino acids. V was pared by 3 bases and J by 4 bases, with 10 bases between. Germline CDR1 reads MNHEY; CDR2 reads SMNVEV (reference sequence). The chain's CDR3 is CASSLMVGYNEQFF. DNA for the CDR3: TGTGCCAGCAGTTTGATGGTTGGATACAATGAGCAGTTCTTC.

The V and J genes are TRBV7-6 and TRBJ2-5; TRBD2 agrees at 11 bases. This CDR3 has 18 amino acids. Germline CDR1 SGHVS, CDR2 FNYEAQ. J gave up 2 bases and V 7 bases, and 15 bases lay outside the gene matches. This chain's CDR3 is CASTSMGLAGGGQETQYF. CDR3 in DNA: TGTGCCAGCACCTCAATGGGGCTAGCGGGAGGAGGGCAAGAGACCCAGTACTTC.

This clone showed up just a few times. The V and J genes are TRBV19 and TRBJ2-5; D may be TRBD2 (6 bases). CDR1 LNHDA and CDR2 SQIVND come from the germline V gene (reference sequence). Trimming took off 6 bases at V and 5 bases at J, with 16 bases between the two ends. The CDR3 covers 14 residues. Here the CDR3 reads CASSPGRLGETQYF. The CDR3, as DNA: TGTGCCAGTAGCCCCGGGAGACTCGGGGAGACCCAGTACTTC.

Here the CDR3 DNA reads TGTGCTAGTGGTTTGGGGGGGGTTGGTCAGCCCCAGCATTTT. The encoded protein is CASGLGGVGQPQHF. The J gene is TRBJ1-5, the V gene TRBV12-5; perhaps TRBD1 as D (5 bases). Germline assignment: CDR1 LGHNT and CDR2 FRNRAP. The CDR3 totals 14 residues. V lost 1 base, J lost 6 bases, and 10 bases lay in between.

The chain links TRBV7-2 to TRBJ2-7; D not certain. The CDR3 sequence is 12 residues long. Trimming removed 6 bases from V and 3 bases from J, with 9 bases in between. Germline V gene sequence: CDR1 SGHTA, CDR2 FQGNSA. The CDR3 here is CASSRTNYEQYF. Written as DNA, the CDR3 is TGTGCCAGCAGTCGGACCAACTACGAGCAGTACTTC.

The V gene is TRBV7-3, the J gene TRBJ1-5; D gene uncertain. The V end lost 2 bases, the J end lost 4 bases, and 6 bases lay between the germline ends. The CDR3 has 13 residues. Germline values: CDR1 SGHTA, CDR2 FQGTGA. This CDR3 is CASSLAVNQPQHF. CDR3 nucleotides: TGTGCCAGCAGCTTAGCTGTAAATCAGCCCCAGCATTTT. Full variable domain (remainder filled in from reference TRBV7-3 and TRBJ1-5): GAGVSQTPSNKVTEKGKYVELRCDPISGHTALYWYRQSLGQGPEFLIYFQGTGAADDSGLPNDRFFAVRPEGSVSTLKIQRTERGDSAVYLCASSLAVNQPQHFGDGTRLSIL.